The source of this TCR beta chain is a study of blood T cell repertoires in COVID-19. The V and J ends lost 4 bases and 4 bases respectively, with 11 bases between them. The CDR3 is 14 residues long. Per the germline V gene, CDR1 is SGHNT and CDR2 is YYREEE (reference sequence). TCRdb's table, derived via immunoSEQ multiplex PCR, lists solely in-frame clones and lacks some. Here the sample spans around 30,000 clones, about 89% being singletons. Sequencing was performed on peripheral blood. This chain joins TRBV5-4 and TRBJ1-4; possibly TRBD1 for D (5 bases). The TCR originated in a woman in her forties with active or convalescent COVID-19. The CDR3 sequence is CASSVDRYNEKLFF. For the CDR3, the DNA is TGTGCCAGCAGCGTCGACAGATATAATGAAAAACTGTTTTTT.